This T cell receptor beta chain was recovered during a study of regulatory T cells in long-lasting Graves disease. Per germline, CDR1 SGHRS and CDR2 YFSETQ. CDR3 length: 14 amino acids. V dropped 6 bases and J dropped 5; count of bases not matched to a gene: 11. Regarding the study as a whole: Persistent cases favored TRBV28, TRBJ1-2 and TRBJ2-5.

Time point given: persistent/refractory GD, antithyroid drugs over 5 years with positive TRAb. PBMC RNA was the source of the TCR library. Assembly of TCR beta libraries relied on iRepertoire HTBI primers together with Arm-PCR of CDR3 regions. TCRdb processed the multiplex PCR reads anew with MiXCR; each CDR3 protein has one entry. The sample shows 500,000 to 700,000 distinct CDR3 sequences, roughly 30% of them seen only once. Regarding this clonotype: Its antigen is undetermined.

The TCR was taken from a female donor with Graves disease. The genes are TRBV5-1 and TRBJ2-7; 7 bases fit TRBD2. The sample here was peripheral blood mononuclear cells (PBMCs), taken when the disease was refractory, from a patient treated with antithyroid drugs. The chain's CDR3 is CASKDGGFLDEQYF. DNA for the CDR3: TGCGCCAGCAAGGACGGGGGGTTTCTGGACGAGCAGTACTTC. The full variable domain, its missing parts supplied by reference TRBV5-1 and TRBJ2-7, is KAGVTQTPRYLIKTRGQQVTLSCSPISGHRSVSWYQQTPGQGLQFLFEYFSETQRNKGNFPGRFSGRQFSNSRSEMNVSTLELGDSALYLCASKDGGFLDEQYFGPGTRLTVT.